These 18 T cell receptor beta chains were sequenced from one sample in a study of T cell responses to AZD1222 COVID-19 vaccine. Clones were sequenced by immunoSEQ multiplex PCR, and TCRdb holds only the in-frame ones, with some missing. This sample carries about 100,000 clones, about 89% of them seen once, and the ten largest clones take 4% to 5%. The source material was peripheral blood, sampled on day 0 of MenACWY control vaccination. These receptors all stem from an adult in good health.

This clone came up a few times. V gene TRBV6-5 combines with J gene TRBJ1-5; unclear D gene. This CDR3 is built from 14 residues. V was shortened by 2 bases and J by 9 bases, with 14 bases between the two germline ends. Germline CDR1 and CDR2: MNHEY and SVGAGI. The CDR3 reads CASSYGQAQWPQHF. DNA of the CDR3: TGTGCCAGCAGTTACGGGCAGGCCCAGTGGCCCCAGCATTTT.

This chain connects TRBV19 to TRBJ1-5; D is ambiguous. Germline values: CDR1 LNHDA, CDR2 SQIVND (reference sequence). Trimming took 8 bases from V and 5 from J, leaving 13 bases between them. The CDR3 extends over 13 amino acids. CDR3 DNA sequence: TGTGCCAGTCATGGAAGTGCTGATCAGCCCCAGCATTTT. This sequence encodes CASHGSADQPQHF.

The gene calls are TRBV18 and TRBJ2-3; 7 nucleotides match TRBD1. V was clipped by 3 bases and J by 2 bases; unmatched bases: 5. The V gene's germline CDR1 is KGHSH and CDR2 LQKENI. The CDR3 has 15 amino acids. The CDR3, as DNA: TGTGCCAGCTCACCTAGGGACAGCGTCACAGATACGCAGTATTTT. Translation: CASSPRDSVTDTQYF.

This chain links TRBV11-3 with TRBJ2-3, with 7 positions matching TRBD1. V was clipped by 5 bases and J by 3 bases; unmatched bases: 5. The V gene's germline CDR1 is SGHNT and CDR2 YENEEA. This CDR3 region has 14 residues. CDR3 nucleotide sequence: TGTGCCAGCAGCCTCGGACAGGCTACAGATACGCAGTATTTT. Protein product: CASSLGQATDTQYF.

The chain has TRBV29-1 and TRBJ1-1, with TRBD1 as a possible D gene (5 bases). Germline loops: CDR1 SQVTM, CDR2 ANQGSEA. This CDR3 comprises 14 residues. Between the trimmed V and J ends, which lost 1 base and 5 bases, there was a span of 14 bases. The CDR3 loop is CSVEVTGAATEAFF. The CDR3 DNA reads TGCAGCGTTGAAGTCACCGGGGCGGCGACTGAAGCTTTCTTT.

In this sample, this clone turned up a few times. The rearrangement uses TRBV14 and TRBJ1-1; D possibly corresponds to TRBD1 (6 bases). Germline CDR1 reads SGHDN; CDR2 reads FVKESK. This CDR3 has 13 residues. V was pared by 3 bases and J by 1 base, with 6 bases between. CDR3 DNA sequence: TGTGCCAGCAGCCAGACAGGGAACACTGAAGCTTTCTTT. It translates to CASSQTGNTEAFF.

The CDR3 sequence is CASSPGQGGFEKLFF. In DNA, the CDR3 is TGTGCCAGTAGTCCTGGACAGGGCGGTTTTGAAAAACTGTTTTTT. This chain connects TRBV19 to TRBJ1-4; 8 bases are a match to TRBD1. The germline gives CDR1 LNHDA, CDR2 SQIVND (reference sequence). J lost 7 bases, V lost 5 bases, and 9 bases had no gene match. The CDR3 is made up of 15 amino acids.

The gene calls are TRBV13 and TRBJ2-2, with 11 bases matching TRBD2. V gave up 4 bases and J gave up 0 bases; unmatched junction bases: 1. Germline values: CDR1 PRHDT, CDR2 FYEKMQ (reference sequence). The CDR3 runs to 16 residues. The CDR3 DNA sequence: TGTGCCAGCAGCTCGGGACTAGCGGCGAACACCGGGGAGCTGTTTTTT. Its protein product is CASSSGLAANTGELFF.

V gene TRBV20-1 combines with J gene TRBJ1-4; tentative D call: TRBD1 (6 bases). The CDR3 is 13 residues long. CDR1 and CDR2 (germline): DFQATT, SNEGSKA (reference sequence). V lost 4 bases and J lost 5, with 11 bases in between. The CDR3 reads CSATDRKNEKLFF. The CDR3 region has the DNA TGCAGTGCTACTGACAGGAAAAATGAAAAACTGTTTTTT.

The rearrangement links TRBV6-4 to TRBJ1-5; D not resolved. The CDR3 extends over 15 amino acids. Germline V lookup: CDR1 MRHNA, CDR2 SNTAGT. Trimming removed 2 bases at V and 2 bases at J, with 10 bases between. In DNA, the CDR3 is TGTGCCAGCAGTGACAACGCCTTTCGCAATCAGCCCCAGCATTTT. Amino acids: CASSDNAFRNQPQHF.

The chain couples TRBV28 to TRBJ2-1, with 9 positions matching TRBD2. In germline, CDR1 is MDHEN, CDR2 SYDVKM. The CDR3 covers 17 residues. The junction had 17 bases not matched to a gene; V was cut back by 5 bases and J by 9 bases. The CDR3 loop is CASSPRLAAFQSGEQFF. As DNA, the CDR3 is TGTGCCAGCAGTCCTCGACTAGCGGCCTTTCAATCCGGTGAGCAGTTCTTC. The variable domain in full, with the rest retrieved from reference TRBV28 and TRBJ2-1, is DVKVTQSSRYLVKRTGEKVFLECVQDMDHENMFWYRQDPGLGLRLIYFSYDVKMKEKGDIPEGYSVSREKKERFSLILESASTNQTSMYLCASSPRLAAFQSGEQFFGPGTRLTVL.

The chain couples TRBV29-1 to TRBJ2-7, with TRBD2 identical over 8 bases. The germline gives CDR1 SQVTM, CDR2 ANQGSEA. V gave up 7 bases and J gave up 6 bases; unmatched junction bases: 11. The CDR3 is made up of 13 amino acids. The CDR3 sequence: CSARSAGAGEQYF. CDR3 nucleotide sequence: TGCAGCGCTCGCTCAGCGGGAGCCGGCGAGCAGTACTTC.

This chain joins TRBV19 and TRBJ2-2; TRBD2 agrees at 8 bases. The CDR3 spans 16 residues. The germline gives CDR1 LNHDA, CDR2 SQIVND (reference sequence). Trimming cost V 3 bases and J 4 bases; bases outside gene matches: 7. The CDR3 sequence is CASSIGPAGVTGELFF. The CDR3, as DNA: TGTGCCAGTAGTATTGGTCCAGCGGGGGTCACCGGGGAGCTGTTTTTT.

This chain connects TRBV3-1 (or the pseudogene TRBV3-2) to TRBJ1-1, with D perhaps matching TRBD1 (6 bases). V lost 2 bases to trimming and J lost 7 bases, with 14 bases between them. Germline V gene sequence: CDR1 LGHDT, CDR2 YNNKEL (reference sequence). The CDR3 contains 14 residues. CDR3 DNA sequence: TGTGCCAGCAGCCAAAGGGCGGACAGCTTTGAAGCTTTCTTT. It translates to CASSQRADSFEAFF.

CDR3 DNA: TGTGCCAGCAGTGAATTCCCCAGGGGGTCCGGGGAGCTGTTTTTT. The encoded protein is CASSEFPRGSGELFF. The chain links TRBV25-1 to TRBJ2-2; the match to TRBD1 covers 7 bases. This CDR3 is built from 15 residues. Germline V lookup: CDR1 MGHDK, CDR2 SYGVNS. V was clipped by 1 base and J by 6 bases; unmatched bases: 5.

The gene calls are TRBV5-1 and TRBJ2-2; TRBD2 matches at 7 bases. Looked up from germline, CDR1 is SGHRS and CDR2 is YFSETQ. CDR3 length: 14 amino acids. Losses at the gene ends were 6 bases for V and 5 bases for J; bases not matched to a gene: 7. CDR3 amino acids: CASNIPGGTGELFF. The CDR3 DNA reads TGCGCCAGCAATATCCCGGGAGGAACCGGGGAGCTGTTTTTT.

This clone occurred once. The CDR3 DNA reads TGTGCCTGGAGTGAGGTAGCGGGCCGACACGAGCAGTACTTC. Protein: CAWSEVAGRHEQYF. This chain connects TRBV30 to TRBJ2-7; 7 nucleotides line up with TRBD2. The CDR3 spans 14 residues. Germline CDR1 is GTSNPN and CDR2 is SVGIG (reference sequence). J gave up 5 bases and V 1 base, and 8 bases lay outside the gene matches.

The chain joins TRBV25-1 to TRBJ2-1; D might be TRBD1 (6 bases). There are 13 residues in the CDR3. The germline V gene has CDR1 MGHDK and CDR2 SYGVNS. V was shortened by 5 bases and J by 3 bases, with 8 bases between the two germline ends. The DNA of the CDR3 is TGTGCCAGCAGTCAGGGGTTCTACAATGAGCAGTTCTTC. It codes for CASSQGFYNEQFF.